What follows are 14 T cell receptor beta chains derived from one specimen sequenced in a study of blood T cell repertoires in COVID-19. Repertoires were generated with immunoSEQ multiplex PCR, while TCRdb's copy carries only in-frame clones and drops some. The sample lists 250,000 or so clones, around 88% occurring once. Sequencing was carried out using peripheral blood. The receptors here all came from a woman in her 30s with COVID-19, enrolled during active disease.

V usage is TRBV24-1 and J usage is TRBJ2-3; possible D gene TRBD2, 5 bases. V lost 5 bases to trimming and J lost 0 bases, with 17 bases between them. CDR3 length equals 17 residues. CDR1 KGHDR and CDR2 SFDVKD come from the germline V gene. Here the CDR3 reads CATSGGWSGVSTDTQYF. The CDR3 bases are TGTGCCACCAGTGGAGGTTGGAGCGGAGTTAGCACAGATACGCAGTATTTT.

The chain links TRBV10-3 to TRBJ1-4; tentative D call: TRBD1 (6 bases). The CDR3 is 16 amino acids. Between the trimmed V and J ends, which lost 8 bases and 2 bases, there was a span of 18 bases. Germline V gene lookup returns CDR1 ENHRY and CDR2 SYGVKD. Written as DNA, the CDR3 is TGTGCCATCTCCGCTTCGGGGGGGCGCACTAATGAAAAACTGTTTTTT. This codes for CAISASGGRTNEKLFF.

This chain connects TRBV19 to TRBJ2-2; TRBD1 matches 9 bases. The V and J ends lost 3 bases and 4 bases, in that order; junction bases with no gene match: 6. This CDR3 is built from 16 residues. Germline V CDR1 and CDR2: LNHDA, SQIVND (reference sequence). CDR3 protein: CASSIDRDRVTGELFF. DNA for the CDR3: TGTGCCAGTAGTATCGACCGGGACAGGGTCACCGGGGAGCTGTTTTTT.

This clone has a count of ten or more. The sample has other DNA sequences that encode this CDR3 too. The chain is built from TRBV9 and TRBJ2-3; TRBD2 is a possible D gene (6 bases). The CDR3 consists of 14 residues. The V gene lost 2 bases and the J gene lost 1 base, with 8 bases spanning the gap. CDR1 is SGDLS and CDR2 is YYNGEE in the germline V gene. CDR3 region: CASSVSGGTDTQYF. The CDR3 DNA reads as TGTGCCAGCAGCGTTAGCGGAGGCACAGATACGCAGTATTTT. Together with reference TRBV9 and TRBJ2-3, the CDR3 gives the full variable domain: DSGVTQTPKHLITATGQRVTLRCSPRSGDLSVYWYQQSLDQGLQFLIQYYNGEERAKGNILERFSAQQFPDLHSELNLSSLELGDSALYFCASSVSGGTDTQYFGPGTRLTVL.

The gene calls are TRBV7-2 and TRBJ1-1, with 9 bases that match TRBD1. The length of the CDR3 is 14 residues. With 4 bases clipped from V and 7 bases from J, the junction kept 7 bases outside the gene matches. The V gene's germline CDR1 is SGHTA and CDR2 FQGNSA. As DNA, the CDR3 is TGTGCCAGCAGCTCCAGACAGGGGGGAGTTGAAGCTTTCTTT. Its translation is CASSSRQGGVEAFF.

CDR3 sequence: CASSLVPAASEAFF. As DNA, the CDR3 is TGCGCCAGCAGCTTGGTTCCGGCGGCGTCTGAAGCTTTCTTT. The gene calls are TRBV5-1 and TRBJ1-1; no clear D gene. The CDR3 covers 14 residues. V was clipped by 0 bases and J by 6 bases, with 12 bases between them. Germline V gene data show CDR1 as SGHRS and CDR2 as YFSETQ.

V is TRBV7-9 and J is TRBJ1-6; 9 nucleotides align to TRBD1. Germline CDR1 and CDR2: SEHNR and FQNEAQ (reference sequence). The CDR3 loop spans 14 amino acids. V was pared by 5 bases and J by 7 bases, with 3 bases of the junction left unmatched. The CDR3 here is CASSRDRENSPLHF. DNA for the CDR3: TGTGCCAGCAGCCGGGACAGGGAAAATTCACCCCTCCACTTT.

This chain joins TRBV7-2 and TRBJ2-5; D is unclear. Trimming stripped 1 base from V and 1 base from J, with 10 bases between. Germline CDR1 is SGHTA and CDR2 is FQGNSA. The CDR3 runs 15 residues. Here the CDR3 reads CASSLDFNFQETQYF. The CDR3, as DNA: TGTGCCAGCAGCTTAGATTTCAATTTCCAAGAGACCCAGTACTTC.

This clone was recorded only once. The genes are TRBV3-1 (or the pseudogene TRBV3-2) and TRBJ1-3; 7 nucleotides align to TRBD1. The germline gives CDR1 LGHDT, CDR2 YNNKEL (reference sequence). Trimming cost V 2 bases and J 0 bases; bases outside gene matches: 4. The CDR3 consists of 16 residues. The CDR3 is CASSQPRGFSGNTIYF. The CDR3 DNA reads as TGTGCCAGCAGCCAACCCAGGGGGTTCTCTGGAAACACCATATATTTT.

This rearrangement joins TRBV4-2 to TRBJ1-3; D unclear. The CDR3 spans 15 residues. Trimming removed 0 bases at V and 0 bases at J, with 6 bases between. Germline V gene sequence: CDR1 LGHNA, CDR2 YNFKEQ. The CDR3 spells CASSQEPDSGNTIYF. The CDR3 nucleotides are TGTGCCAGCAGCCAAGAACCAGACTCTGGAAACACCATATATTTT.

The V call is TRBV7-9, the J call TRBJ2-1, with D possibly matching TRBD2 (5 bases). With 5 bases removed from V and 7 bases from J, the gap between germline ends came to 18 bases. Per germline, CDR1 SEHNR and CDR2 FQNEAQ (reference sequence). The CDR3 loop spans 15 amino acids. The CDR3 is CASSLGPRAPNEQFF. The CDR3 DNA reads as TGTGCCAGCAGCCTGGGCCCGAGGGCCCCAAATGAGCAGTTCTTC. Full variable domain (rest looked up from reference TRBV7-9 and TRBJ2-1): DTGVSQNPRHKITKRGQNVTFRCDPISEHNRLYWYRQTLGQGPEFLTYFQNEAQLEKSRLLSDRFSAERPKGSFSTLEIQRTEQGDSAMYLCASSLGPRAPNEQFFGPGTRLTVL.

The CDR3 nucleotides read TGTGCCAGCAGCCCCGTGGCGGGAGGGGCAGATACGCAGTATTTT. Encoded protein: CASSPVAGGADTQYF. This chain uses TRBV6-4 with TRBJ2-3; 9 bases are a match to TRBD2. There are 15 residues in the CDR3. The V gene's germline CDR1 is MRHNA and CDR2 SNTAGT. The ends lost 6 bases at V and 4 bases at J; junction bases unmatched: 8.

The chain couples TRBV5-4 to TRBJ2-5, with 9 bases aligning to TRBD1. The CDR3 covers 16 residues. V lost 0 bases to trimming and J lost 3 bases; unmatched junction nucleotides: 6. Germline V lookup: CDR1 SGHNT, CDR2 YYREEE (reference sequence). CDR3 in DNA: TGTGCCAGCAGCTTGGCCGGTGGACAGGGGAAAGAGACCCAGTACTTC. This encodes CASSLAGGQGKETQYF.

The chain is built from TRBV6-2 or TRBV6-3 and TRBJ1-1; unclear D gene. This CDR3 comprises 14 residues. Germline CDR1 reads MNHEY; CDR2 reads SVGEGT. Trimming removed 3 bases from V and 1 base from J, with 9 bases in between. This chain's CDR3 is CASSYRGKNTEAFF. The CDR3, as DNA: TGTGCCAGCAGTTATCGGGGAAAGAACACTGAAGCTTTCTTT.